This T cell receptor (beta chain) was sequenced in a study of blood T cell repertoires in COVID-19. Overall study: Sites in the United States, Italy and Spain provided acute and convalescent COVID-19 samples. From T cells, B-cell-depleted T cells, or PBMCs came the material, which was cDNA or gDNA.

Germline V CDR1 and CDR2: LNHDA, SQIVND (reference sequence). Trimming cost V 6 bases and J 0 bases; bases outside gene matches: 4. The length of the CDR3 is 15 residues. Authors' data handling: For nucleated cells, counts were estimated from reference gene primer amplification. Here immunoSEQ multiplex PCR was the method, and the copy in TCRdb shows in-frame clones only, minus some. The V and J calls and the clone size are those of that table, but D and trimming were determined from the DNA. The table lists around 300,000 clones, 65% to 90% of them singletons, with around 7.8% in the top ten. Sequencing was done on a sample of peripheral blood. The chain recombines TRBV19 with TRBJ2-2; TRBD1 matches 7 bases. This receptor was obtained from a human donor in a cohort sampled during active COVID-19. The CDR3 nucleotides are TGTGCCAGTAGATCCGGGACAGCGAACACCGGGGAGCTGTTTTTT. As protein: CASRSGTANTGELFF.